The rows below give T cell receptor beta chains drawn from one sample of a study of post-analysis software for immune sequencing data. TCRdb redid the calling of the PCR reads with MiXCR, one entry per CDR3 protein. The data contain a few hundred thousand distinct CDR3 sequences, roughly 35% of them seen just once; the ten biggest clones take up 13%. Specimen: blood. All receptors derive from a girl between 5 and 17 years old with multiple sclerosis. Both conserved end residues are part of each CDR3. D genes are given only for firm matches. Where a row states a size, it is once, few, many or the class of an expanded clone; other rows omit it.

D: NA; V: TRBV5-1; size: many; J: TRBJ1-2; CDR3: CASSPDSYGYTF; DNA: TGCGCCAGCAGCCCCGACAGCTATGGCTACACCTTC
D: NA; V: TRBV12-3/TRBV12-4; size: few; J: TRBJ1-2; CDR3: CASRRWGLYGYTF; DNA: TGTGCCAGCAGAAGATGGGGGCTCTATGGCTACACCTTC
D: NA; V: TRBV27; size: few; J: TRBJ2-5; CDR3: CASSLSGLTVETQYF; DNA: TGTGCCAGCAGTTTGTCCGGACTCACGGTAGAGACCCAGTACTTC
D: TRBD1; V: TRBV11-2; size: NA; J: TRBJ1-1; CDR3: CASATGLNTEAFF; DNA: TGTGCCAGCGCGACAGGGTTGAACACTGAAGCTTTCTTT
D: TRBD1; V: TRBV5-6; size: few; J: TRBJ2-1; CDR3: CASSKTGNNEQFF; DNA: TGTGCCAGCAGCAAGACAGGGAACAATGAGCAGTTCTTC
D: NA; V: TRBV6-1; size: NA; J: TRBJ2-1; CDR3: CASSVLKSYNEQFF; DNA: TGTGCCAGCAGTGTATTAAAATCTTACAATGAGCAGTTCTTC
D: NA; V: TRBV6-5; size: few; J: TRBJ1-6; CDR3: CASRWDGRSYNSPLHF; DNA: TGTGCCAGCAGATGGGATGGCAGATCCTATAATTCACCCCTCCACTTT
D: NA; V: TRBV4-1; size: medium-sized; J: TRBJ1-2; CDR3: CASSGVANYGYTF; DNA: TGCGCCAGCAGCGGGGTCGCTAACTATGGCTACACCTTC
D: NA; V: TRBV12-3/TRBV12-4; size: NA; J: TRBJ2-1; CDR3: CASSRGLGEFYNEQFF; DNA: TGTGCCAGCAGCCGGGGCCTAGGGGAGTTCTACAATGAGCAGTTCTTC
D: NA; V: TRBV4-3; size: few; J: TRBJ1-5; CDR3: CASSQDTGFSNQPQHF; DNA: TGCGCCAGCAGCCAAGATACAGGATTTAGCAATCAGCCCCAGCATTTT
D: NA; V: TRBV6-2/TRBV6-3; size: NA; J: TRBJ2-1; CDR3: CASSYPGNEQFF; DNA: TGTGCCAGCAGTTACCCCGGCAATGAGCAGTTCTTC
D: TRBD1; V: TRBV20-1; size: few; J: TRBJ1-2; CDR3: CSARAGDRQGIYGYTF; DNA: TGCAGTGCTAGAGCCGGGGACCGACAGGGAATCTATGGCTACACCTTC
D: NA; V: TRBV12-3/TRBV12-4; size: NA; J: TRBJ2-5; CDR3: CASSRLGRETQYF; DNA: TGTGCCAGCAGCCGACTGGGGAGGGAGACCCAGTACTTC
D: NA; V: TRBV4-3; size: NA; J: TRBJ1-2; CDR3: CASSQDGKTGGYGYTF; DNA: TGCGCCAGCAGCCAAGATGGAAAGACAGGAGGTTATGGCTACACCTTC
D: NA; V: TRBV28; size: NA; J: TRBJ1-5; CDR3: CASSPTPGWTREYNQPQHF; DNA: TGTGCCAGCAGTCCAACCCCCGGATGGACAAGGGAGTACAATCAGCCCCAGCATTTT
D: TRBD2; V: TRBV6-5; size: few; J: TRBJ2-1; CDR3: CASSPLAGGWGEQFF; DNA: TGTGCCAGCAGTCCCTTAGCGGGGGGCTGGGGTGAGCAGTTCTTC
D: TRBD1; V: TRBV20-1; size: NA; J: TRBJ1-5; CDR3: CSARQGAVGNQPQHF; DNA: TGCAGTGCGAGACAGGGGGCTGTAGGCAATCAGCCCCAGCATTTT
D: NA; V: TRBV29-1; size: few; J: TRBJ1-1; CDR3: CSVVGRPNTEAFF; DNA: TGCAGCGTTGTCGGGCGCCCGAACACTGAAGCTTTCTTT
D: NA; V: TRBV7-6; size: few; J: TRBJ2-5; CDR3: CASSLNRVQETQYF; DNA: TGTGCCAGCAGCCTCAACAGGGTACAAGAGACCCAGTACTTC
D: NA; V: TRBV15; size: NA; J: TRBJ1-5; CDR3: CATSRGTVNQPQHF; DNA: TGTGCCACCAGCAGAGGGACAGTTAATCAGCCCCAGCATTTT
D: TRBD1; V: TRBV29-1; size: NA; J: TRBJ2-7; CDR3: CSVNGGGTGSHEQYF; DNA: TGCAGCGTTAACGGGGGAGGGACAGGGAGCCACGAGCAGTACTTC
D: NA; V: TRBV6-2/TRBV6-3; size: NA; J: TRBJ2-2; CDR3: CASRFQGYTGELFF; DNA: TGTGCCAGCAGATTTCAGGGGTACACCGGGGAGCTGTTTTTT
D: NA; V: TRBV5-1; size: few; J: TRBJ1-2; CDR3: CASSILSRRGYGYTF; DNA: TGCGCCAGCAGCATCCTATCCCGGAGGGGCTATGGCTACACCTTC
D: TRBD2; V: TRBV29-1; size: few; J: TRBJ2-4; CDR3: CSAVGLAYEKYF; DNA: TGCAGCGCCGTGGGACTAGCTTACGAGAAGTACTTC
D: TRBD1; V: TRBV19; size: few; J: TRBJ2-6; CDR3: CASSVDSGGDSGANVLTF; DNA: TGTGCCAGTAGTGTCGACTCAGGGGGTGACTCTGGGGCCAACGTCCTGACTTTC